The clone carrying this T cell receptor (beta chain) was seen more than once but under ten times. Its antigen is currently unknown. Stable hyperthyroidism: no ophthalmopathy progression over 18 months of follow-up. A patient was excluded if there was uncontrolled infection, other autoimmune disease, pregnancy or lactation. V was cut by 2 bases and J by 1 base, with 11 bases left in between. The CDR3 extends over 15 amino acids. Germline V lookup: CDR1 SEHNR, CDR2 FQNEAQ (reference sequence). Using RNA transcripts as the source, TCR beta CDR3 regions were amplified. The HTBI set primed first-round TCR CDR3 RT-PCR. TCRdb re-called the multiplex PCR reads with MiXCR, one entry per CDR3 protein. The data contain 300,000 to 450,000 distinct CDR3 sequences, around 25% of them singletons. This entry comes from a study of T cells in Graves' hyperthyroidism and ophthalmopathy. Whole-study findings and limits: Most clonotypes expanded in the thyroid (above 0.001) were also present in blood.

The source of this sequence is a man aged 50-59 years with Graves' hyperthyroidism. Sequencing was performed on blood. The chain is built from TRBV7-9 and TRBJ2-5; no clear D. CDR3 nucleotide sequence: TGTGCCAGCAGCTTATTGGGTACAGTCCAAGAGACCCAGTACTTC. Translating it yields CASSLLGTVQETQYF.